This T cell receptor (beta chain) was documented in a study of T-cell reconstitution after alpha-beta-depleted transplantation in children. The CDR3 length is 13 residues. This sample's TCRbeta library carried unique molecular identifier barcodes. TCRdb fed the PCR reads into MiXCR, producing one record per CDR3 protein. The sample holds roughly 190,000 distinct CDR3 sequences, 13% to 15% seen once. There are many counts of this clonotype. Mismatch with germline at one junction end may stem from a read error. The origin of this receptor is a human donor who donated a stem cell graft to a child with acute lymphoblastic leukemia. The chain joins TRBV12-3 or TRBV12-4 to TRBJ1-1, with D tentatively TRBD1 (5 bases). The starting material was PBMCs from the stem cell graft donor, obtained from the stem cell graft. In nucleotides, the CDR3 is TGTGCCAGCAGCACGGCCCATGGGACTGTAGCTTTCTTT. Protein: CASSTAHGTVAFF.